Listed below are T cell receptor beta chains from one sample, sequenced in a study of blood T cells in healthy people across ages. MiXCR was run by TCRdb on the 5' RACE reads, yielding one entry per CDR3 protein. The sample includes 500,000 to 550,000 distinct CDR3 sequences, more than 20% seen only once; the top ten take 8.7%. The same sample was also studied in work on T cells of mothers and their children.

Source material: blood. The origin of the receptors is a boy younger than 18 in good health. CDR3s include the opening cysteine and the closing phenylalanine or tryptophan. Each record gives: clone size, J gene, D gene, V gene, CDR3 protein, CDR3 DNA. The D gene is left open where the match is weak. Clone size is stated in some rows and not others, as once, few, many or a class when expanded.

NA | TRBJ2-5 | TRBD2 | TRBV11-2 | CASSLVTSTETQYF | TGTGCCAGCAGCTTAGTGACTAGCACGGAGACCCAGTACTTC
NA | TRBJ2-3 | NA | TRBV30 | CAWKVTDTQYF | TGTGCCTGGAAAGTAACAGATACGCAGTATTTT
NA | TRBJ2-1 | TRBD2 | TRBV6-6 | CASRGGAYYNEQFF | TGTGCCTCACGGGGGGGGGCTTACTACAATGAGCAGTTCTTC
few | TRBJ1-2 | TRBD1 | TRBV5-6 | CASSPPTGAGYTF | TGTGCCAGCAGCCCTCCAACAGGGGCTGGCTACACCTTC
few | TRBJ1-4 | TRBD1 | TRBV27 | CASSGDFLGGAAEKLFF | TGTGCCAGCAGTGGCGACTTCCTAGGGGGCGCCGCTGAAAAACTGTTTTTT
NA | TRBJ2-3 | TRBD2 | TRBV20-1 | CSARLAGVDTQYF | TGCAGTGCTCGACTAGCGGGAGTAGATACGCAGTATTTT
few | TRBJ2-7 | NA | TRBV29-1 | CSVEGGDQTYEQYF | TGCAGCGTTGAAGGGGGGGACCAAACCTACGAGCAGTACTTC
once | TRBJ2-7 | TRBD1 | TRBV9 | CASSVGTGASEQYF | TGTGCCAGCAGCGTAGGGACAGGAGCGTCCGAGCAGTACTTC
few | TRBJ2-7 | NA | TRBV13 | CASSLDASTYEQYF | TGTGCCAGCAGCTTAGATGCCTCTACCTACGAGCAGTACTTC
few | TRBJ2-3 | TRBD1 | TRBV7-2 | CASSPWTGSFDTQYF | TGTGCCAGCAGCCCATGGACAGGGTCGTTCGATACGCAGTATTTT
NA | TRBJ1-2 | TRBD1 | TRBV27 | CASSLVRGPGGYTF | TGTGCCAGCAGTTTAGTAAGGGGGCCAGGTGGCTACACCTTC
NA | TRBJ2-7 | NA | TRBV9 | CASSDPGYEQYF | TGTGCCAGCAGTGATCCAGGTTACGAGCAGTACTTC
NA | TRBJ1-1 | NA | TRBV7-9 | CASSQNTGNTEAFF | TGTGCCAGCAGCCAAAATACAGGGAACACTGAAGCTTTCTTT
few | TRBJ1-4 | TRBD1 | TRBV7-9 | CASMRGTANEKLFF | TGTGCCAGCATGAGGGGGACAGCTAATGAAAAACTGTTTTTT
NA | TRBJ2-2 | NA | TRBV9 | CASSLTWDGYTGELFF | TGTGCCAGCAGCCTCACCTGGGACGGGTACACCGGGGAGCTGTTTTTT
NA | TRBJ1-4 | TRBD1 | TRBV6-5 | CASSYGRTGQGEKLFF | TGTGCCAGCAGTTACGGTCGGACAGGGCAGGGTGAAAAACTGTTTTTT
NA | TRBJ2-5 | TRBD2 | TRBV18 | CASSPLSLAGGETQYF | TGTGCCAGCTCACCACTGTCCCTAGCGGGCGGCGAGACCCAGTACTTC
few | TRBJ2-3 | NA | TRBV29-1 | CSVESQSTDTQYF | TGCAGCGTTGAGAGTCAGAGCACAGATACGCAGTATTTT
few | TRBJ2-2 | TRBD2 | TRBV7-9 | CASSSGTSSTGELFF | TGTGCCAGCAGCTCCGGGACTAGCAGCACCGGGGAGCTGTTTTTT
many | TRBJ2-5 | NA | TRBV6-2/TRBV6-3 | CASSFLNGGAYQETQYF | TGTGCCAGCAGTTTTTTGAACGGGGGAGCGTACCAAGAGACCCAGTACTTC
NA | TRBJ2-7 | TRBD2 | TRBV20-1 | CSARGTSGLNSYEQYF | TGCAGTGCTAGGGGGACTAGCGGGCTTAACTCCTACGAGCAGTACTTC
many | TRBJ2-7 | TRBD2 | TRBV7-2 | CASSLGLVSSYEQYF | TGTGCCAGCAGCCTGGGACTAGTTTCCTCCTACGAGCAGTACTTC
NA | TRBJ2-2 | TRBD2 | TRBV7-2 | CASSLAHLAGAGELFF | TGTGCCAGCAGCTTAGCGCATCTAGCGGGAGCCGGGGAGCTGTTTTTT
few | TRBJ2-1 | TRBD1 | TRBV28 | CASSGTGTGVDEQFF | TGTGCCAGCAGTGGAACCGGGACAGGGGTCGATGAGCAGTTCTTC
NA | TRBJ2-3 | NA | TRBV28 | CASSLQTGIDTQYF | TGTGCCAGCAGTTTACAGACAGGTATCGATACGCAGTATTTT
few | TRBJ2-2 | TRBD1 | TRBV15 | CATSRYRDRAVGELFF | TGTGCCACCAGCAGGTACCGGGACAGGGCGGTCGGGGAGCTGTTTTTT
few | TRBJ2-4 | NA | TRBV19 | CASSMEQGAKNIQYF | TGTGCCAGTAGCATGGAACAGGGAGCCAAAAACATTCAGTACTTC
NA | TRBJ1-1 | NA | TRBV6-5 | CASYTAFGEAFF | TGTGCCAGCTACACAGCTTTCGGTGAAGCTTTCTTT
few | TRBJ2-7 | NA | TRBV5-1 | CASSGPWAPYEQYF | TGCGCCAGCAGCGGACCGTGGGCTCCCTACGAGCAGTACTTC
NA | TRBJ2-7 | NA | TRBV7-2 | CASSWTNYEQYF | TGTGCCAGCAGCTGGACCAACTACGAGCAGTACTTC
many | TRBJ2-5 | TRBD2 | TRBV29-1 | CSVETSGQETQYF | TGCAGCGTCGAGACTAGCGGCCAAGAGACCCAGTACTTC
NA | TRBJ1-2 | NA | TRBV7-2 | CASSFGGLNDLNYGYTF | TGTGCCAGCAGCTTCGGGGGGTTAAATGACCTTAACTATGGCTACACCTTC